A single sample gave rise to the 13 T cell receptor beta chains below, sequenced in a study of radiation and T cells in renal cell carcinoma. TCRdb's table, derived via immunoSEQ multiplex PCR, lists solely in-frame clones and lacks some. The sample includes approximately 79,000 clones, around 76% of them seen just once. Time point given: blood 2 weeks post-SBRT. The treatment was: 15 Gy SBRT to primary tumor, nephrectomy 4 weeks later. This material consisted of blood, taken from a patient whose treatment included radiotherapy and nephrectomy. Receptors originate from a man aged 55 to 70 with renal cell carcinoma.

V is TRBV7-9 and J is TRBJ2-7; no definite D call. This CDR3 spans 16 amino acids. Trimming left V 4 bases short and J 2 bases short, with 18 bases between. Germline V gives CDR1 SEHNR, CDR2 FQNEAQ (reference sequence). This CDR3 is CASSSASVGPPYEQYF. CDR3 nucleotides: TGTGCCAGCAGCTCGGCCTCGGTTGGACCACCCTACGAGCAGTACTTC.

This rearrangement joins TRBV5-4 to TRBJ2-7, with D possibly called TRBD1 or TRBD2 (5 bases each). Germline CDR1 reads SGHNT; CDR2 reads YYREEE (reference sequence). The germline V and J ends were trimmed by 1 base and 2 bases, with 7 bases remaining between them. The CDR3 spans 13 residues. The DNA of the CDR3 is TGTGCCAGCAGCTTGCCGGGACCCTACGAGCAGTACTTC. Residues: CASSLPGPYEQYF.

The chain carries TRBV21-1 and TRBJ1-2. TRBV21-1 counts as a pseudogene. The length of the CDR3 is 13 residues. CDR3 coding DNA: TGTGCCAGCAGCCAGTTTCGGAACTATGGCTACACCTTC. This gives the protein CASSQFRNYGYTF.

Turning to this clone: An end of the junction does not agree with germline; a read error may underlie this. The J gene is TRBJ2-7, the V gene TRBV5-3; 9 positions agree with TRBD1. TRBV5-3 is reported as an ORF; its role is uncertain. The CDR3 length is 15 residues. CDR3 in amino acids: CASSLVGDRDHEQYF. In DNA form, the CDR3 reads TGTGCCAGCAGCTTGGTAGGGGACAGGGACCACGAGCAGTACTTC.

This chain joins TRBV5-1 and TRBJ2-6; possible D gene TRBD1, 6 bases. Per germline, CDR1 SGHRS and CDR2 YFSETQ. This CDR3 contains 19 residues. V shed 1 base and J shed 1 base, with 18 bases lying between them. CDR3 region: CASSLTGRVTNSGANVLTF. The CDR3 coding sequence is TGCGCCAGCAGCTTGACAGGGAGAGTAACTAATTCTGGGGCCAACGTCCTGACTTTC.

Only a few counts were recorded for this clone. The J gene is TRBJ2-3, the V gene TRBV5-5; 8 nucleotides match TRBD2. The trim removed 3 bases at V and 4 bases at J, leaving 10 bases unmatched. The CDR3 consists of 16 residues. Germline V lookup: CDR1 SGHKS, CDR2 YYEKEE (reference sequence). This CDR3 is CASSSYSGIRADTQYF. Here the CDR3 DNA reads TGTGCCAGCAGCTCCTATAGCGGGATTCGGGCAGATACGCAGTATTTT.

The rearrangement uses TRBV19 and TRBJ2-3; TRBD1 aligns across 7 bases. Trimming removed 5 bases from V and 3 bases from J; junction bases left unmatched: 2. This CDR3 has 13 residues. Per germline, CDR1 LNHDA and CDR2 SQIVND (reference sequence). The CDR3 nucleotides are TGTGCCAGTAGTGACAGGGCTACAGATACGCAGTATTTT. This sequence encodes CASSDRATDTQYF. Using reference TRBV19 and TRBJ2-3 for the parts outside the CDR3, the full variable domain is DGGITQSPKYLFRKEGQNVTLSCEQNLNHDAMYWYRQDPGQGLRLIYYSQIVNDFQKGDIAEGYSVSREKKESFPLTVTSAQKNPTAFYLCASSDRATDTQYFGPGTRLTVL.

The rearrangement uses TRBV19 and TRBJ2-1; TRBD2 matches 14 bases. The J segment lost 4 bases and the V segment lost 7 bases, leaving 6 bases of the junction unmatched. The CDR3 sequence is 16 residues long. Germline V gene sequence: CDR1 LNHDA, CDR2 SQIVND (reference sequence). The CDR3 is CASTPGLAGGYNEQFF. CDR3 nucleotides: TGTGCCAGTACTCCCGGACTAGCGGGAGGTTACAATGAGCAGTTCTTC.

This chain joins TRBV9 and TRBJ1-2, with 8 nucleotides matching TRBD1. V shed 1 base and J 8 bases; nucleotides not matched to a gene: 13. Germline V gene sequence: CDR1 SGDLS, CDR2 YYNGEE. This CDR3 region has 16 residues. CDR3 sequence: CASSVLANIRGRGYTF. The CDR3 region has the DNA TGTGCCAGCAGCGTACTCGCAAATATCAGGGGGCGCGGCTACACCTTC. Full variable domain (rest looked up from reference TRBV9 and TRBJ1-2): DSGVTQTPKHLITATGQRVTLRCSPRSGDLSVYWYQQSLDQGLQFLIQYYNGEERAKGNILERFSAQQFPDLHSELNLSSLELGDSALYFCASSVLANIRGRGYTFGSGTRLTVV.

V is TRBV6-5 and J is TRBJ2-5; 8 bases line up with TRBD1. The trim removed 5 bases at V and 3 bases at J, leaving 8 bases unmatched. The germline gives CDR1 MNHEY, CDR2 SVGAGI. The CDR3 totals 15 residues. The CDR3 nucleotides read TGTGCCAGCAGTCCAGGACAGGGACAGAAAGAGACCCAGTACTTC. Its translation is CASSPGQGQKETQYF.

CDR3 coding DNA: TGTGCCAGTAGAGGAACCGGGACAGGTACCCAGCCCCAGCATTTT. As protein: CASRGTGTGTQPQHF. The gene calls are TRBV19 and TRBJ1-5; 8 nucleotides align to TRBD1. V trimming: 6 bases; J trimming: 7 bases; junction bases outside the gene matches: 11. In germline, CDR1 is LNHDA, CDR2 SQIVND (reference sequence). CDR3 length equals 15 residues.

This clone was detected only a few times. J is TRBJ2-1 and V is TRBV9; no reliable D call. The germline V and J ends were trimmed by 0 bases and 7 bases, with 14 bases remaining between them. The CDR3 is 15 amino acids. CDR1 and CDR2 from the germline V gene are SGDLS and YYNGEE. CDR3 amino acids: CASSVAGVSWNEQFF. CDR3 DNA sequence: TGTGCCAGCAGCGTAGCCGGTGTTAGCTGGAATGAGCAGTTCTTC.

The gene calls are TRBV29-1 and TRBJ2-7, with 8 nucleotides matching TRBD1. The CDR3 loop spans 13 amino acids. CDR1 SQVTM and CDR2 ANQGSEA come from the germline V gene. V trimming: 4 bases; J trimming: 2 bases; junction bases outside the gene matches: 4. As DNA, the CDR3 is TGCAGCGTTGTAGTGACAGGGGCCTACGAGCAGTACTTC. Translated: CSVVVTGAYEQYF.